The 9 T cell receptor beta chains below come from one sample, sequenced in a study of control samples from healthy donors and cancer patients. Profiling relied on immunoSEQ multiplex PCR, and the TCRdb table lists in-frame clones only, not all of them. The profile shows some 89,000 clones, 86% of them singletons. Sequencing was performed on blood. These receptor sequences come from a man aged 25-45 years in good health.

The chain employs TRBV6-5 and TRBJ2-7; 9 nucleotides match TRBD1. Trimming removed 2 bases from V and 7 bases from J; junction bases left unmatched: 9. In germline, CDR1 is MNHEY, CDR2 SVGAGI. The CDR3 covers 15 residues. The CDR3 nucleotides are TGTGCCAGCAGTTACGCCGGGACAGGGACTGGAGAGCAGTACTTC. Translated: CASSYAGTGTGEQYF.

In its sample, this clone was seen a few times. The CDR3 region has the DNA TGTGCCAGCAGCACCCGGGACAGTGCCTCCTACAATGAGCAGTTCTTC. Translation: CASSTRDSASYNEQFF. The genes are TRBV7-9 and TRBJ2-1; 7 positions match TRBD1. The germline V gene encodes CDR1 SEHNR and CDR2 FQNEAQ (reference sequence). The V segment lost 5 bases and the J segment 0 bases; nucleotides outside the gene matches: 7. The CDR3 is 16 residues long.

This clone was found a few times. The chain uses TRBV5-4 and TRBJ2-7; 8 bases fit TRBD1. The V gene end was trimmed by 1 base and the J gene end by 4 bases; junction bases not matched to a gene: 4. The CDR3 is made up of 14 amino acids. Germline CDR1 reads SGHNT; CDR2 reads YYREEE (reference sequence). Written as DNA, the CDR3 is TGTGCCAGCAGCTTGACGACAGGGGATTACGAGCAGTACTTC. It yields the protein CASSLTTGDYEQYF.

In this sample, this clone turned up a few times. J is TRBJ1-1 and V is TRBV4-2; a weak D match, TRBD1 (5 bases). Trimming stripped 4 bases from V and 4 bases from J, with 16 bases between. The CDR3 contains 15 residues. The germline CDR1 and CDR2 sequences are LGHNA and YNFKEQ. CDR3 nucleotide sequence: TGTGCCAGCAGCCGGTACCTTCAGGGTGGCACTGAAGCTTTCTTT. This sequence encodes CASSRYLQGGTEAFF.

This CDR3 is CASKTGANVLTF. CDR3 DNA sequence: TGTGCCAGCAAGACTGGGGCCAACGTCCTGACTTTC. The chain has TRBV7-9 and TRBJ2-6; D unclear. Germline V lookup: CDR1 SEHNR, CDR2 FQNEAQ (reference sequence). V dropped 7 bases and J dropped 2 bases, with 3 bases sitting between them. The CDR3 extends over 12 amino acids. Full variable domain (remainder filled in from reference TRBV7-9 and TRBJ2-6): DTGVSQNPRHKITKRGQNVTFRCDPISEHNRLYWYRQTLGQGPEFLTYFQNEAQLEKSRLLSDRFSAERPKGSFSTLEIQRTEQGDSAMYLCASKTGANVLTFGAGSRLTVL.

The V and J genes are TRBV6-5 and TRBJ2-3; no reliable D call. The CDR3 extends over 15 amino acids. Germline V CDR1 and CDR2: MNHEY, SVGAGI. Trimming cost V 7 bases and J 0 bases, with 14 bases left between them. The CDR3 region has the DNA TGTGCCAGCAATTATCAGGAGAGGAGCACAGATACGCAGTATTTT. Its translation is CASNYQERSTDTQYF.

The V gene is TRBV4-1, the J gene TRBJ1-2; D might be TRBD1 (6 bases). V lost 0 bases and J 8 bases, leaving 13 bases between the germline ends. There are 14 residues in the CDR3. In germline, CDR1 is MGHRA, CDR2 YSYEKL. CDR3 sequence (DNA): TGCGCCAGCAGCCAAGATTTTGACAGGCGGGGCTACACCTTC. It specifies CASSQDFDRRGYTF.

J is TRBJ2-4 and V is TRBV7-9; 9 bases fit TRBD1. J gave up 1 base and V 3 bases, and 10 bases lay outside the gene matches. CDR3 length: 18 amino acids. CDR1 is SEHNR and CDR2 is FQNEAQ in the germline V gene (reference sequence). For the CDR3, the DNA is TGTGCCAGCAGCTTCACACCACAGGGGGCTAGTGCCAAAAACATTCAGTACTTC. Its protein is CASSFTPQGASAKNIQYF.

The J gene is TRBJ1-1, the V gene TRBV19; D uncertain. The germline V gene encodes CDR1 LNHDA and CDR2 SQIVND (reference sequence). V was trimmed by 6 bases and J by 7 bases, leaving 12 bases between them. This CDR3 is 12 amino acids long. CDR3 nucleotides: TGTGCCAGTAGCCCTATTTACAGTGAAGCTTTCTTT. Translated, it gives CASSPIYSEAFF.